Below, 8 T cell receptor beta chains from the same sample are listed, as sequenced in a study of cytomegalovirus exposure and HLA in healthy donors. Vbeta (60) and Jbeta (13) primers were used in the PCR. Method: immunoSEQ multiplex PCR; TCRdb's copy keeps in-frame clones and lacks some. In the table there are about 98,000 clones, more than 65% of which are singletons. The sample consisted of PBMCs. The receptors here all came from a human donor in good health.

This chain links TRBV9 with TRBJ2-3; 13 bases agree with TRBD2. The V gene end was trimmed by 4 bases and the J gene end by 5 bases; junction bases not matched to a gene: 4. CDR3 length: 15 amino acids. Germline V lookup: CDR1 SGDLS, CDR2 YYNGEE. CDR3 protein: CASSPRLAGGDTQYF. In DNA form, the CDR3 reads TGTGCCAGCAGCCCGCGACTAGCGGGAGGAGATACGCAGTATTTT.

This chain connects TRBV5-4 to TRBJ2-5; 9 nucleotides agree with TRBD1. The J segment lost 5 bases and the V segment lost 4 bases, leaving 9 bases of the junction unmatched. Germline lookup yields CDR1 SGHNT and CDR2 YYREEE (reference sequence). The CDR3 has 15 amino acids. The CDR3 bases are TGTGCCAGCAGCGGGGGGACAGGGATTCGTGAGACCCAGTACTTC. Encoded protein: CASSGGTGIRETQYF.

CDR3 DNA: TGTGCCACCAGCACCAGACTAGCGGGAGCCAAAAACATTCAGTACTTC. Translating gives CATSTRLAGAKNIQYF. The chain uses TRBV15 and TRBJ2-4; 10 bases line up with TRBD2. Trimming removed 4 bases from V and 0 bases from J; junction bases left unmatched: 3. The CDR3 consists of 16 residues. The germline V gene has CDR1 LNHNV and CDR2 YYDKDF (reference sequence).

The rearrangement joins TRBV19 to TRBJ1-4, with 9 positions matching TRBD1. The length of the CDR3 is 15 residues. With V trimmed by 5 bases and J by 7 bases, 8 bases remained unmatched. Germline V gene lookup returns CDR1 LNHDA and CDR2 SQIVND (reference sequence). CDR3 sequence: CASSHGTGKGEKLFF. The CDR3 nucleotides are TGTGCCAGTAGTCATGGGACAGGGAAGGGTGAAAAACTGTTTTTT.

V is TRBV2 and J is TRBJ1-1; D not certain. Trimming removed 5 bases at V and 5 bases at J, with 15 bases between. Germline V gene lookup returns CDR1 SNHLY and CDR2 FYNNEI. This CDR3 has 14 residues. DNA of the CDR3: TGTGCCAGCAGTCTGCCCCAGTCTCCAACTGAAGCTTTCTTT. Its translation is CASSLPQSPTEAFF.

CDR3 protein: CSAMTGRAYEQYF. In DNA form, the CDR3 reads TGCAGCGCAATGACAGGTCGAGCCTACGAGCAGTACTTC. The chain joins TRBV29-1 to TRBJ2-7; perhaps TRBD1 as D (6 bases). CDR3 length equals 13 residues. Trimming took 7 bases from V and 2 from J, leaving 15 bases between them. CDR1 is SQVTM, CDR2 ANQGSEA, per germline.

This clone was counted a few times. CDR3 region: CASSYGDRGNEQFF. Here the CDR3 DNA reads TGTGCCAGCAGTTACGGGGACAGGGGAAATGAGCAGTTCTTC. This chain uses TRBV6-5 with TRBJ2-1; 10 nucleotides agree with TRBD1. This CDR3 region has 14 residues. Per germline, CDR1 MNHEY and CDR2 SVGAGI. Losses at the gene ends were 2 bases for V and 7 bases for J; bases not matched to a gene: 2.

With respect to this clone: At one end the junction does not follow the germline gene, possibly because of a read error. This chain joins TRBV7-9 and TRBJ1-2; maybe TRBD1 (5 bases). The CDR3 is made up of 12 amino acids. CDR1 and CDR2 (germline): SEHNR, FQNEAQ (reference sequence). CDR3 region: CSSSDTGYGYTF. The CDR3 DNA reads as TGTTCCAGCAGCGATACAGGATACGGCTACACCTTC.